This T cell receptor (beta chain) was sequenced during a study of cytomegalovirus exposure and HLA in healthy donors. Details on this clone: The antigen remains undetermined. Its ends do not fully match the called genes, so a read error is possible.

Whole-study findings and limits: The study dropped some indistinguishable V segments, TRBV6-2 and TRBV6-3 among them.

Amplification used 60 Vbeta primers and 13 Jbeta primers. Some clones are missing from TCRdb's copy, which holds only in-frame ones; the method was immunoSEQ multiplex PCR. The sample contains fewer than 200,000 clones, 82% of which appear only once. Samples came from healthy bone marrow donors. Germline V gene lookup returns CDR1 SEHNR and CDR2 FQNEAQ (reference sequence). There are 15 residues in the CDR3. The receptor comes from a woman aged 18-35 years in good health and CMV-seronegative. This chain links TRBV7-9 with TRBJ2-7; TRBD2 agrees at 7 bases. Sequencing used PBMCs. The CDR3 loop reads CSSSPLAGVTYEQYF. The CDR3 coding sequence is TGTTCCAGCAGCCCACTTGCGGGAGTAACCTACGAGCAGTACTTC.